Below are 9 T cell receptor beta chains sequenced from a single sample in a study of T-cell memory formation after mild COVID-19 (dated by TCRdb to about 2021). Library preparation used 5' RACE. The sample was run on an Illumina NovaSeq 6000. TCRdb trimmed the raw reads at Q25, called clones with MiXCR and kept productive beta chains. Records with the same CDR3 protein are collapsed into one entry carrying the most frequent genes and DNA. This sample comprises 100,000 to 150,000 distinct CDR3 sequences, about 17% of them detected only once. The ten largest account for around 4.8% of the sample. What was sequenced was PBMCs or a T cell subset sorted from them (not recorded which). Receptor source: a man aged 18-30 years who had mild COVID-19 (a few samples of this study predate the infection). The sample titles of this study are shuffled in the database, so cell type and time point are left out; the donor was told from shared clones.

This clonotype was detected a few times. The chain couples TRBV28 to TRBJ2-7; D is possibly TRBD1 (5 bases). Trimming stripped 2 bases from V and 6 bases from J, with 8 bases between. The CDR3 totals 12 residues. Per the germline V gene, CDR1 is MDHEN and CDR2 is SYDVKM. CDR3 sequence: CASSLKGLEQYV. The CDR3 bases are TGTGCCAGCAGTTTAAAGGGGCTCGAGCAGTACGTC.

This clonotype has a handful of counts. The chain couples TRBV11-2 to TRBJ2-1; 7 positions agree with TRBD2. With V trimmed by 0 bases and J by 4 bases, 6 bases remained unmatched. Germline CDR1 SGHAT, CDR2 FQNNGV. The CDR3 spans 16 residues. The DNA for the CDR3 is TGTGCCAGCAGCTTAGATCCCGGGGGGAGTTACAATGAGCAGTTCTTC. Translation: CASSLDPGGSYNEQFF.

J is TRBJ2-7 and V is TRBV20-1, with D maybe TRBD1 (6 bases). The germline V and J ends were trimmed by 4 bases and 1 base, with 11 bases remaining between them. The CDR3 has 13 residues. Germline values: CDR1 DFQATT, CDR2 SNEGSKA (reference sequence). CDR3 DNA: TGCAGTGCTACCCGGGACAAGTCCTACGAGCAGTACTTC. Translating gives CSATRDKSYEQYF.

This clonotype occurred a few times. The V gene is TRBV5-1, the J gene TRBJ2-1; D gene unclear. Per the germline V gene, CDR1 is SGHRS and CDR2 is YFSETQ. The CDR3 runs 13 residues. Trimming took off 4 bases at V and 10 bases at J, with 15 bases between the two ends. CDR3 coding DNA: TGCGCCAGCAGCCGGACGGGCCTCGGGGAGCAGTTCTTC. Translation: CASSRTGLGEQFF.

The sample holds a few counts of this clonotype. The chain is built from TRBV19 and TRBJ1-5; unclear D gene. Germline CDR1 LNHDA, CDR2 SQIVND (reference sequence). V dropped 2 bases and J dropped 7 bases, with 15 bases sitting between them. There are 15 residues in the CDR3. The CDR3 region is CASSISQVRRQPQHF. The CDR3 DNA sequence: TGTGCCAGTAGTATAAGCCAGGTCCGGAGGCAGCCCCAGCATTTT. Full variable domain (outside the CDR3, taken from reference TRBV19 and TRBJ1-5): DGGITQSPKYLFRKEGQNVTLSCEQNLNHDAMYWYRQDPGQGLRLIYYSQIVNDFQKGDIAEGYSVSREKKESFPLTVTSAQKNPTAFYLCASSISQVRRQPQHFGDGTRLSIL.

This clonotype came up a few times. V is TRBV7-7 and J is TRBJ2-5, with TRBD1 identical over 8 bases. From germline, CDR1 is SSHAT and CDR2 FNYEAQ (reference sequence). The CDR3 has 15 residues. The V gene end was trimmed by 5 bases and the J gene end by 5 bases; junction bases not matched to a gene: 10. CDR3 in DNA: TGTGCCAGCAGCGAGCTACAGGGGGTCGGGGAGACCCAGTACTTC. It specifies CASSELQGVGETQYF.

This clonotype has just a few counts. This CDR3 is CATSRTSGNQETQYF. The CDR3 nucleotides are TGTGCCACCAGCCGGACGTCGGGGAACCAAGAGACCCAGTACTTC. The chain couples TRBV15 to TRBJ2-5, with D possibly TRBD2 on 5 matching bases. The CDR3 sequence is 15 residues long. Germline CDR1 LNHNV, CDR2 YYDKDF (reference sequence). The ends were cut back, 5 bases at V and 0 bases at J, with 13 bases in the middle.

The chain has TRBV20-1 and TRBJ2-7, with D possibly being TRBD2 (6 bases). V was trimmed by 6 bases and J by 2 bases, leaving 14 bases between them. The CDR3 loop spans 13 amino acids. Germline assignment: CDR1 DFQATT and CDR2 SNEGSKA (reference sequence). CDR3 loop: CSAPGTSPYEQYV. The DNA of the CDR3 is TGCAGTGCCCCAGGGACTTCCCCCTACGAGCAGTACGTC.

DNA for the CDR3: TGTGCCAGCAGCCCTGACAGCCGACGCCTAAGCGAGCAGTACTTC. Its translation: CASSPDSRRLSEQYF. This chain joins TRBV7-2 and TRBJ2-7, with D possibly TRBD1 on 5 matching bases. This CDR3 is 15 amino acids long. Trimming took 5 bases from V and 6 from J, leaving 20 bases between them. Germline V gene sequence: CDR1 SGHTA, CDR2 FQGNSA.